These 17 T cell receptor beta chains came from one sample sequenced in a study of T cell changes during pregnancy in multiple sclerosis. Some clones are missing from TCRdb's copy, which holds only in-frame ones; the method was immunoSEQ multiplex PCR. The sample lists 40,000 or so clones, about 90% occurring once. The sample was CD4+ T cells from peripheral blood mononuclear cells, taken before pregnancy. The receptors come from a female donor with multiple sclerosis, enrolled in a pregnancy study.

The gene calls are TRBV30 and TRBJ2-3, with TRBD1 matching over 7 bases. CDR3 length equals 15 residues. Germline V gene sequence: CDR1 GTSNPN, CDR2 SVGIG (reference sequence). The V gene end was trimmed by 1 base and the J gene end by 4 bases; junction bases not matched to a gene: 8. CDR3 bases: TGTGCCTGGAGTGAGGGTAAGGGGGCCCCAGATACGCAGTATTTT. It encodes CAWSEGKGAPDTQYF.

This chain joins TRBV25-1 and TRBJ2-3; 8 bases fit TRBD2. With 3 bases clipped from V and 3 bases from J, the junction kept 2 bases outside the gene matches. This CDR3 is built from 14 residues. In germline, CDR1 is MGHDK, CDR2 SYGVNS. CDR3 in DNA: TGTGCCAGCAGTGAGCGGGGGGCAACAGATACGCAGTATTTT. Its protein product is CASSERGATDTQYF.

V usage is TRBV5-4 and J usage is TRBJ1-2; the match to TRBD1 covers 10 bases. The CDR3 extends over 15 amino acids. The junction had 7 bases not matched to a gene; V was cut back by 0 bases and J by 8 bases. In germline, CDR1 is SGHNT, CDR2 YYREEE (reference sequence). CDR3 in DNA: TGTGCCAGCAGCTTGGCCAGGGGACAGGGGTCCGGCTACACCTTC. It translates to CASSLARGQGSGYTF.

The rearrangement joins TRBV6-5 to TRBJ1-4; TRBD1 matches 9 bases. The CDR3 extends over 12 amino acids. The trim removed 4 bases at V and 14 bases at J, leaving 5 bases unmatched. The V gene's germline CDR1 is MNHEY and CDR2 SVGAGI. The CDR3 is CASSSGQGRLFF. The CDR3 DNA reads TGTGCCAGCAGTTCTGGACAGGGGCGGCTGTTTTTT.

J is TRBJ2-5 and V is TRBV18, with a weak D call TRBD2 (5 bases). Trimming took off 6 bases at V and 3 bases at J, with 11 bases between the two ends. Germline CDR1 reads KGHSH; CDR2 reads LQKENI. This CDR3 has 13 amino acids. The CDR3 bases are TGTGCCAGCTCTCCCCCCGGGGAAGAGACCCAGTACTTC. Encoded protein: CASSPPGEETQYF.

This chain connects TRBV30 to TRBJ1-5; 7 bases map to TRBD1. The CDR3 has 13 amino acids. In germline, CDR1 is GTSNPN, CDR2 SVGIG (reference sequence). The V and J ends lost 7 bases and 3 bases, in that order; junction bases with no gene match: 6. CDR3 bases: TGTGCCTACTCGGGACAGAACAATCAGCCCCAGCATTTT. Translated: CAYSGQNNQPQHF.

This chain joins TRBV4-3 and TRBJ2-4; D remains unclear. The CDR3 extends over 17 amino acids. The V gene lost 2 bases and the J gene lost 0 bases, with 14 bases spanning the gap. Germline CDR1 is LGHNA and CDR2 is YSLEER. The CDR3 nucleotides read TGCGCCAGCAGCCAAAGAAGTACAGCCCTAGCCAAAAACATTCAGTACTTC. It encodes CASSQRSTALAKNIQYF.

The rearrangement links TRBV19 to TRBJ1-6; possible D gene TRBD1, 5 bases. V was shortened by 6 bases and J by 9 bases, with 12 bases between the two germline ends. CDR3 size: 13 residues. Germline values: CDR1 LNHDA, CDR2 SQIVND (reference sequence). CDR3 loop: CASRVGGVSPLHF. As DNA, the CDR3 is TGTGCCAGTAGAGTCGGGGGAGTTTCACCCCTCCACTTT.

This rearrangement joins TRBV30 to TRBJ2-1, with 8 bases fitting TRBD2. Unmatched junction bases numbered 9, after V lost 1 base and J lost 10 bases. The CDR3 totals 14 residues. Germline V CDR1 and CDR2: GTSNPN, SVGIG (reference sequence). The DNA for the CDR3 is TGTGCCTGGAGTGGGGGTAGCGGGGTGAGGGAGCAGTTCTTC. It yields the protein CAWSGGSGVREQFF.

This sequence joins TRBV5-1 and TRBJ1-2; D is ambiguous. Germline loops: CDR1 SGHRS, CDR2 YFSETQ. V was shortened by 1 base and J by 7 bases, with 8 bases between the two germline ends. The CDR3 sequence is 12 residues long. The CDR3 loop is CASSLTGSGYTF. The CDR3 region has the DNA TGCGCCAGCAGCTTGACCGGTTCTGGCTACACCTTC.

This chain connects TRBV5-1 to TRBJ2-3, with TRBD2 matching over 7 bases. Germline V lookup: CDR1 SGHRS, CDR2 YFSETQ. The CDR3 loop spans 15 amino acids. V shed 4 bases and J 3 bases; nucleotides not matched to a gene: 8. The CDR3 coding sequence is TGCGCCAGCAGCCCTGGGGGGGGGTTGACAGATACGCAGTATTTT. Translation: CASSPGGGLTDTQYF.

V usage is TRBV29-1 and J usage is TRBJ1-1; D may be TRBD1 (6 bases). The germline V and J ends were trimmed by 5 bases and 10 bases, with 11 bases remaining between them. This CDR3 has 10 amino acids. CDR1 and CDR2 (germline): SQVTM, ANQGSEA. The CDR3: CSVNRDGAFF. The CDR3, as DNA: TGCAGCGTTAACAGGGACGGAGCTTTCTTT.

V usage is TRBV9 and J usage is TRBJ2-3; 7 bases map to TRBD2. J lost 5 bases, V lost 3 bases, and 9 bases had no gene match. Germline lookup yields CDR1 SGDLS and CDR2 YYNGEE. This CDR3 contains 15 residues. The CDR3 sequence: CASSDIRGVGDTQYF. CDR3 DNA: TGTGCCAGCAGCGACATACGGGGGGTTGGAGATACGCAGTATTTT.

The V gene is TRBV18, the J gene TRBJ1-4; D remains unclear. Germline CDR1 is KGHSH and CDR2 is LQKENI. The CDR3 extends over 16 amino acids. Trimming took 4 bases from V and 8 from J, leaving 20 bases between them. The CDR3 here is CASSRPGSGRGEKLFF. In nucleotides, the CDR3 is TGTGCCAGCTCACGCCCCGGGTCCGGACGGGGAGAAAAACTGTTTTTT.

This clone has more than one count but fewer than ten. The chain is built from TRBV5-1 and TRBJ1-1; D not certain. Germline assignment: CDR1 SGHRS and CDR2 YFSETQ. The length of the CDR3 is 13 residues. Trimming removed 5 bases from V and 7 bases from J, with 15 bases in between. CDR3 protein: CASSDGSVFEAFF. The CDR3 nucleotides read TGCGCCAGCAGTGATGGCAGTGTCTTTGAAGCTTTCTTT.

This clone has only a few counts. This chain uses TRBV4-3 with TRBJ1-6; D possibly corresponds to TRBD1 (5 bases). Germline CDR1 is LGHNA and CDR2 is YSLEER. The CDR3 is 16 amino acids. Trimming removed 1 base from V and 7 bases from J, with 14 bases in between. CDR3 bases: TGCGCCAGCAGCCAAGGCGCGAAGGGGAGGAATTCACCCCTCCACTTT. Its protein product is CASSQGAKGRNSPLHF.

This chain uses TRBV15 with TRBJ2-7; D perhaps matches TRBD1 (5 bases). The CDR3 loop spans 14 amino acids. The germline V gene has CDR1 LNHNV and CDR2 YYDKDF (reference sequence). The ends were cut back, 2 bases at V and 2 bases at J, with 10 bases in the middle. CDR3 coding DNA: TGTGCCACCAGCAGAATTCAGGGTACCTACGAGCAGTACTTC. Its protein product is CATSRIQGTYEQYF.